This T cell receptor beta chain was obtained from a study of cytotoxic CD8 clonotypes in ibrutinib-treated CLL. This CDR3 spans 15 amino acids. The germline V gene encodes CDR1 SGHRS and CDR2 YFSETQ. The germline V and J ends were trimmed by 0 bases and 4 bases, with 10 bases remaining between them. For this clone: Its antigen is not identified.

Study-wide results and caveats: Elevated clonality accompanied ibrutinib response, with a return toward baseline values at progression. Relative to age-matched healthy donors, clonality at baseline was higher, and it tracked circulating CD8+ T-cell counts.

The sequencing depth, 1 in 200,000 to 1 in 1 million T cells, was the target. Assay: immunoSEQ multiplex PCR; the TCRdb copy retains only in-frame clones and omits some. The sample shows some 100,000 clones, about 50% of them seen only once. The receptor was derived from a human donor with chronic lymphocytic leukemia. Sequenced material: PBMCs, taken after 24 months of ibrutinib treatment. The chain employs TRBV5-1 and TRBJ2-2; possible D gene TRBD1, 5 bases. CDR3 in DNA: TGCGCCAGCAGCTTGGGTTTTCAGGGCACCGGGGAGCTGTTTTTT. Translated: CASSLGFQGTGELFF. Full variable domain (rest looked up from reference TRBV5-1 and TRBJ2-2): KAGVTQTPRYLIKTRGQQVTLSCSPISGHRSVSWYQQTPGQGLQFLFEYFSETQRNKGNFPGRFSGRQFSNSRSEMNVSTLELGDSALYLCASSLGFQGTGELFFGEGSRLTVL.